Reported below is one T cell receptor (beta chain). Its antigen is as yet unknown. Produced via immunoSEQ multiplex PCR; TCRdb's table is partial and in-frame only. The sample yields 120,000 to 150,000 clones, 80% to 90% seen once. This sample was included in a study of T cell responses to AZD1222 COVID-19 vaccine. Study-wide results and caveats: Clonal diversity was possibly underestimated, and white British individuals and females predominated among donors. The repertoires were collected only after the peak T cell response. Epitopes outside B.1.351 and B.1.1.7 mutated regions reportedly drew nearly half of spike TCRs.

The CDR3 runs to 17 residues. With 4 bases removed from V and 0 bases from J, the gap between germline ends came to 18 bases. CDR1 and CDR2 (germline): LGHDT, YNNKEL (reference sequence). The input for sequencing was peripheral blood, taken on day 0 of AZD1222 vaccination. The clonotype was recovered from an adult in good health. This chain links TRBV3-1 (or the pseudogene TRBV3-2) with TRBJ1-1; possibly TRBD1 for D (6 bases). In nucleotides, the CDR3 is TGTGCCAGCAGCCGCGATGGGAAGACAGGATTGAACACTGAAGCTTTCTTT. Its translation: CASSRDGKTGLNTEAFF.